Listed below are T cell receptor beta chains from one sample, sequenced in a study of blood T cell repertoires in COVID-19. Profiled with immunoSEQ multiplex PCR; TCRdb holds only in-frame clones, not every one. The sample includes hundreds of thousands of clones, nearly 90% of them seen just once. The material sequenced was peripheral blood. The receptors originated from a woman aged 40 to 49 who had recovered from COVID-19. The CDR3 runs from the conserved cysteine through the conserved F or W. The D gene is left open where the match is weak. A row's size may be missing; if present it is once, few, many or a size class.

D: .; size: .; J: TRBJ2-7; V: TRBV27; CDR3: CASSLWAPGSSYEQYF; DNA: TGTGCCAGCAGCCTATGGGCGCCCGGGAGCTCCTACGAGCAGTACTTC
D: TRBD1; size: .; J: TRBJ1-1; V: TRBV19; CDR3: CASKKGADTEAFF; DNA: TGTGCCAGTAAGAAGGGGGCGGACACTGAAGCTTTCTTT
D: TRBD1; size: .; J: TRBJ2-2; V: TRBV5-1; CDR3: CASSMRPGTGNAGELFF; DNA: TGCGCCAGCAGCATGAGACCCGGGACAGGGAATGCCGGGGAGCTGTTTTTT
D: TRBD1; size: .; J: TRBJ1-5; V: TRBV5-4; CDR3: CASSKMGQGDNQPQHF; DNA: TGTGCCAGCAGCAAAATGGGGCAGGGGGACAATCAGCCCCAGCATTTT
D: .; size: .; J: TRBJ1-3; V: TRBV9; CDR3: CASSPQTGISGNTIYF; DNA: TGTGCCAGCAGCCCCCAGACAGGCATCTCTGGAAACACCATATATTTT
D: TRBD2; size: .; J: TRBJ2-7; V: TRBV28; CDR3: CASLRTSGGYEQYF; DNA: TGTGCCAGCCTTCGAACTAGCGGGGGTTACGAGCAGTACTTC
D: .; size: .; J: TRBJ2-5; V: TRBV18; CDR3: CASSPSGGGETQYF; DNA: TGTGCCAGCTCACCATCAGGGGGAGGCGAGACCCAGTACTTC
D: .; size: .; J: TRBJ2-1; V: TRBV10-3; CDR3: CAISGSGNEQFF; DNA: TGTGCCATCAGTGGATCAGGGAATGAGCAGTTCTTC
D: TRBD1; size: .; J: TRBJ1-1; V: TRBV4-3; CDR3: CASSQDQQGKTEAFF; DNA: TGCGCCAGCAGCCAAGACCAACAGGGGAAGACTGAAGCTTTCTTT
D: .; size: .; J: TRBJ1-2; V: TRBV30; CDR3: CAWSPAGYGYTF; DNA: TGTGCCTGGAGTCCGGCGGGGTATGGCTACACCTTC
D: TRBD1; size: .; J: TRBJ2-1; V: TRBV19; CDR3: CASSTRTGQFF; DNA: TGTGCCAGTAGTACTAGGACAGGGCAGTTCTTC
D: .; size: .; J: TRBJ1-6; V: TRBV4-3; CDR3: CASSQDSGGASDIAPLHF; DNA: TGCGCCAGCAGCCAAGATAGCGGCGGGGCGTCGGACATCGCACCCCTCCACTTT
D: .; size: few; J: TRBJ2-1; V: TRBV5-8; CDR3: CASSFPRGNEQFF; DNA: TGTGCCAGCAGTTTCCCCCGCGGTAATGAGCAGTTCTTC
D: TRBD2; size: .; J: TRBJ2-7; V: TRBV7-2; CDR3: CASSLGLAGYEQYF; DNA: TGTGCCAGCAGCTTAGGACTAGCGGGATACGAGCAGTACTTC
D: .; size: once; J: TRBJ1-4; V: TRBV4-3; CDR3: CASSQEHETNEKLFF; DNA: TGCGCCAGCAGCCAAGAACACGAAACTAATGAAAAACTGTTTTTT
D: TRBD1; size: .; J: TRBJ1-2; V: TRBV7-2; CDR3: CASSPEGQGYGYTF; DNA: TGTGCCAGCAGCCCTGAGGGACAGGGGTATGGCTACACCTTC
D: TRBD2; size: .; J: TRBJ2-7; V: TRBV27; CDR3: CASSLGLAGGHLREQYF; DNA: TGTGCCAGCAGTTTGGGACTAGCGGGGGGGCACCTACGCGAGCAGTACTTC
D: .; size: .; J: TRBJ2-7; V: TRBV18; CDR3: CASSLTSSYEQYF; DNA: TGTGCCAGCTCACTTACTTCCTCCTACGAGCAGTACTTC
D: TRBD1; size: once; J: TRBJ2-6; V: TRBV5-5; CDR3: CASRGTGTAAGANVLTF; DNA: TGTGCCAGCAGGGGAACCGGGACAGCAGCTGGGGCCAACGTCCTGACTTTC
D: TRBD1; size: .; J: TRBJ1-2; V: TRBV7-8; CDR3: CASSLETGQGVYGYTF; DNA: TGTGCCAGCAGCTTAGAAACGGGCCAGGGGGTCTATGGCTACACCTTC
D: .; size: once; J: TRBJ2-3; V: TRBV14; CDR3: CASSRPSFADTQYF; DNA: TGTGCCAGCAGCCGTCCTAGCTTCGCAGATACGCAGTATTTT
D: .; size: .; J: TRBJ2-5; V: TRBV5-5; CDR3: CASKSGAGASLQETQYF; DNA: TGTGCCAGCAAATCCGGAGCAGGGGCCAGCCTCCAAGAGACCCAGTACTTC
D: .; size: .; J: TRBJ2-7; V: TRBV6-5; CDR3: CASSTTAPTYEQYF; DNA: TGTGCCAGCAGTACGACAGCCCCTACCTACGAGCAGTACTTC
D: .; size: once; J: TRBJ2-5; V: TRBV5-3; CDR3: CARSSPWSDQETQYF; DNA: TGTGCCAGAAGCTCCCCCTGGAGCGACCAAGAGACCCAGTACTTC
D: .; size: few; J: TRBJ2-7; V: TRBV19; CDR3: CASSTRGQFTKQYF; DNA: TGTGCCAGTAGTACCCGGGGACAATTTACTAAGCAGTACTTC
D: .; size: .; J: TRBJ1-6; V: TRBV19; CDR3: CASSITGINSPLHF; DNA: TGTGCCAGTAGTATCACCGGGATTAATTCACCCCTCCACTTT
D: TRBD1; size: .; J: TRBJ2-1; V: TRBV11-2; CDR3: CASSGTGQPYNEQFF; DNA: TGTGCCAGCAGTGGGACAGGGCAACCCTACAATGAGCAGTTCTTC
D: TRBD1; size: once; J: TRBJ1-2; V: TRBV28; CDR3: CASSLPGQNYGYTF; DNA: TGTGCCAGCAGTCTCCCGGGACAGAACTATGGCTACACCTTC
D: .; size: .; J: TRBJ2-7; V: TRBV20-1; CDR3: CSASLPPSYEQYF; DNA: TGCAGTGCTAGTCTACCTCCTTCCTACGAGCAGTACTTC
D: .; size: .; J: TRBJ1-1; V: TRBV24-1; CDR3: CATEEGTEAFF; DNA: TGTGCCACCGAGGAGGGCACTGAAGCTTTCTTT
D: .; size: .; J: TRBJ2-7; V: TRBV14; CDR3: CASSLGPRTGVGEQYF; DNA: TGTGCCAGCAGCCTTGGTCCTCGAACAGGCGTCGGCGAGCAGTACTTC
D: .; size: .; J: TRBJ1-2; V: TRBV7-2; CDR3: CASSLDGPPVNYGYTF; DNA: TGTGCCAGCAGCTTAGATGGGCCTCCAGTCAACTATGGCTACACCTTC
D: .; size: once; J: TRBJ2-7; V: TRBV27; CDR3: CASSLYLDRYYEQYF; DNA: TGTGCCAGCAGTTTATACCTAGACAGATATTACGAGCAGTACTTC
D: TRBD2; size: .; J: TRBJ2-3; V: TRBV20-1; CDR3: CSASVSGSETDTQYF; DNA: TGCAGTGCTAGTGTTAGCGGGAGTGAAACAGATACGCAGTATTTT
D: .; size: .; J: TRBJ1-6; V: TRBV5-1; CDR3: CASSLEGGRGSPLHF; DNA: TGCGCCAGCAGCTTGGAGGGAGGGAGAGGTTCACCCCTCCACTTT
D: .; size: .; J: TRBJ2-1; V: TRBV6-6; CDR3: CASSYSSLHEQFF; DNA: TGTGCCAGCAGTTACTCGTCTCTCCATGAGCAGTTCTTC
D: .; size: .; J: TRBJ2-7; V: TRBV27; CDR3: CASSFGGYEQYF; DNA: TGTGCCAGCAGTTTCGGAGGCTACGAGCAGTACTTC
D: .; size: .; J: TRBJ1-5; V: TRBV27; CDR3: CASSSGVGNQPQHF; DNA: TGTGCCAGCAGCTCGGGGGTTGGCAATCAGCCCCAGCATTTT
D: TRBD1; size: .; J: TRBJ1-1; V: TRBV19; CDR3: CASSTRTGNTEAFF; DNA: TGTGCCAGTAGTACAAGGACAGGGAACACTGAAGCTTTCTTT